This TCR beta chain emerged from a study of T cells after yellow fever vaccination (dated by TCRdb to the late 2010s). As for the study more broadly: The SMART-Seq v4 Ultra Low Input RNA kit was used to prepare libraries from fractions with low cell numbers. Bulk PBMC replicates and cell subsets were isolated from blood drawn at multiple timepoints before and after both primary and secondary immunization. Two healthy male donors made up the cohort, one aged 18 to 29 years and the other aged 30 to 40 years. Bulk TCR alpha and beta repertoires were sequenced longitudinally to track T-cell clones before and after primary and booster YFV17D yellow fever vaccination.

General study outcomes and caveats: The secondary T-cell response was weaker than the primary response but faster, peaking on day 5 instead of day 15. A small fraction of clonotypes appeared in both the CD4 and CD8 compartments, likely as a result of convergent recombination. FACS-sorted repertoires could contain abundant contaminating clonotypes from the bulk population, so computational filtering was required. After the booster, most of the clones that had expanded following primary vaccination were detected again (almost 98% of CD4 and 80% to 90% of CD8), which suggests that memory was broadly maintained. Because only a couple of donors were included in the study, the extent to which the findings can be generalized is limited.

TCR cDNA was made using 5'RACE template switching, a step that added a universal primer site and unique molecular identifiers. Priming for cDNA synthesis came from both the TCR alpha and TCR beta constant segments. Two PCR steps were used to amplify libraries, with sample barcodes and sequencing adapters being added in the second step. Sequencing of libraries was performed on Illumina HiSeq 2500 (2x100 bp) or NovaSeq (2x150 bp). Processing in the source paper ran as follows. Reads were demultiplexed and collapsed into UMI consensus sequences with MIGEC, and V(D)J alignment was performed with MiXCR. Using edgeR on replicate PBMC samples, clonotypes were called vaccine-responding if FDR was below 0.01 and the log2 fold change was above 5 up to day 15. Each bulk clonotype was labeled CD4 or CD8 based on which sequenced repertoire, CD4 or CD8, contained the clonotype at higher abundance. Using fastp at Q25 and MiXCR, TCRdb reprocessed the public reads and kept productive beta chains. Duplicate CDR3 protein sequences are folded into a single record with the most common DNA and genes. What appears here as the V and J calls and clone size reflects TCRdb's work, not the paper's. The sample data list 150,000 to 200,000 distinct CDR3 sequences, and about 7% of these were observed just once. Over 2% of the sample goes to the ten largest clones.

The sample's treatment or condition, from its label and the paper: live attenuated yellow fever vaccine strain. A standard Ficoll-Paque protocol was used to isolate PBMCs from peripheral blood. Dynabeads CD4 and CD8 positive selection kits were used to isolate CD4 and CD8 T-cell fractions. TriZol was used to extract RNA from bulk PBMCs, from CD4 and CD8 fractions, and from dextramer-positive and dextramer-negative fractions. The V end loses 3 bases and the J end loses 8 bases, and a stretch of 13 bases separates them. CDR1 and CDR2, per the germline V gene (reference sequence), are DFQATT and SNEGSKA. Inclusive of the bounding cysteine and phenylalanine, the CDR3 is 12 residues long. CDR3 DNA only is kept here, 36 bases in frame from base 1. This clonotype has a count of ten or more. There is no known antigen for this receptor. The sample holds no much larger clone one base away, and base qualities are not on file.

The TCR was taken from a man younger than 30 who received the YFV17D yellow fever vaccine. This specimen consisted of CD4+ T cells sorted from PBMCs, obtained about 5 days after the first yellow fever vaccination. This chain is built from TRBV20-1 and TRBJ1-2; a tentative D match to TRBD1 spans 5 bases. CDR3 region: CSASGGPGGYTF. The nucleotide sequence is given as TGCAGTGCTAGCGGGGGTCCGGGAGGCTACACCTTC.